This record looks at one T cell receptor (beta chain) sequence and its context. The antigen is not known. The source of the sample is a study of cytomegalovirus exposure and HLA in healthy donors. Findings and limits, study-wide: Later on, a genetic analysis was performed. It linked a missense variant in DCLRE1C with V- and J-gene trimming of TCR beta. Cytomegalovirus association was assigned to under 200 TCR beta chains. There were several of the most significant clusters that appeared linked to common viral pathogens in a later analysis.

V dropped 4 bases and J dropped 6 bases, with 12 bases sitting between them. There are 13 residues in the CDR3. Germline-derived CDR1 and CDR2 are SGHTS and YDEGEE. The study ran its PCR with 60 Vbeta and 13 Jbeta primers. In the original processing: About 10 million of 80 million or so unique TCR beta chains were shared, per a later count. Some clones are missing from TCRdb's copy, which holds only in-frame ones; the method was immunoSEQ multiplex PCR. V and J calls and clone size are as listed in that table; D and trimming were resolved from the DNA. This table holds 110,000 to 150,000 clones, 84% found once.

The chain links TRBV5-8 to TRBJ2-3; possible D gene TRBD2, 6 bases. The TCR originated in a boy aged 2 to 9 in good health and CMV-seronegative. Sample: PBMCs. The DNA of the CDR3 is TGTGCCAGCAGCCGGGAGTACGCCGATACGCAGTATTTT. Translation gives CASSREYADTQYF.